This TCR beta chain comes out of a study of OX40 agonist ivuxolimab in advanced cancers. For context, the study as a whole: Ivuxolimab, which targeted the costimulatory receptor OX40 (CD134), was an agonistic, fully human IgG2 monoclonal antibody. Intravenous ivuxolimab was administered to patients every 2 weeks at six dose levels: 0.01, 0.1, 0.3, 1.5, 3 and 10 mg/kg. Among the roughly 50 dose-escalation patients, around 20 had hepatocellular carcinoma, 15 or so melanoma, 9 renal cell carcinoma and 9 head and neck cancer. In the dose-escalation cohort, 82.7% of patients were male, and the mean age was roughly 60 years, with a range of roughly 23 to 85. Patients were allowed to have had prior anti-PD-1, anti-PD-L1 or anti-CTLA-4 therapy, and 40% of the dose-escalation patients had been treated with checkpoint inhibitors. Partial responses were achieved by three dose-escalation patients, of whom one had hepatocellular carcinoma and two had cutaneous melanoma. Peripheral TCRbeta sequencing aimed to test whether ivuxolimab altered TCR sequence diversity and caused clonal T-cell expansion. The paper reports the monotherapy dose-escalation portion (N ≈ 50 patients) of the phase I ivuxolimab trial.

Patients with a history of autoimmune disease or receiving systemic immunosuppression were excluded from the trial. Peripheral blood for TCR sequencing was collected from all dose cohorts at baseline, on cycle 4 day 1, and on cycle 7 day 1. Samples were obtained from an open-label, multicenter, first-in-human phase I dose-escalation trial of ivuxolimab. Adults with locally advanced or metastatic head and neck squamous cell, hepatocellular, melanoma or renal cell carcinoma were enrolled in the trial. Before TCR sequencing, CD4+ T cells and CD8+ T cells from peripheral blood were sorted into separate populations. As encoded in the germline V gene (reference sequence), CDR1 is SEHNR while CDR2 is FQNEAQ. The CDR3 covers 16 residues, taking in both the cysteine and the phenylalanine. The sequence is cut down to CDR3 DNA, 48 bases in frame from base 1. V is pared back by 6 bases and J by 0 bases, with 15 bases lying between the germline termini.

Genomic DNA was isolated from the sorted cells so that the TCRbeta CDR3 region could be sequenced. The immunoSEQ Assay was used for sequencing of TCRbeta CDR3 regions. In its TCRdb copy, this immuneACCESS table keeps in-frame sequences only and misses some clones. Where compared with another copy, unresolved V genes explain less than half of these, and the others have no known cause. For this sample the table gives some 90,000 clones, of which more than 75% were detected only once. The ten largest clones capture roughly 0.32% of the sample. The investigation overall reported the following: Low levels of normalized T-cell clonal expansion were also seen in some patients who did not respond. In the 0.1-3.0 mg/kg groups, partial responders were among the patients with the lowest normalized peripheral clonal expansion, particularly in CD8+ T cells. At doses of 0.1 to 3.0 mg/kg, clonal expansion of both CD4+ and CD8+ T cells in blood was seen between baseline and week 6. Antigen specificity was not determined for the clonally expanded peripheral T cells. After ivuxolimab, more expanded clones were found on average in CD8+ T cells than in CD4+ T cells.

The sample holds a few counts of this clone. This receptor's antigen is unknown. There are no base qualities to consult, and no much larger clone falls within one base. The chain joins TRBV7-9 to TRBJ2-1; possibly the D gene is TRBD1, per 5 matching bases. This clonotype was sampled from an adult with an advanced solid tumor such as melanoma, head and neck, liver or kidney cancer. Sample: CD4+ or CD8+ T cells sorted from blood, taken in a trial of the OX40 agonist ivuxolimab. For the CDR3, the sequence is CASRASGLGSYNEQFF. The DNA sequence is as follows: TGTGCCAGCAGGGCCTCAGGGTTAGGCTCCTACAATGAGCAGTTCTTC. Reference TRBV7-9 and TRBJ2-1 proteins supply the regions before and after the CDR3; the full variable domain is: DTGVSQNPRHKITKRGQNVTFRCDPISEHNRLYWYRQTLGQGPEFLTYFQNEAQLEKSRLLSDRFSAERPKGSFSTLEIQRTEQGDSAMYLCASRASGLGSYNEQFFGPGTRLTVL.